A single T cell receptor beta chain is shown here with its context. Its antigen is unknown. Within one base of it there is no much larger clone, and no base qualities were kept. Participants in the prospective study were aged 18 to 89 years, lived in approximately 26 United States geographic areas, and enrolled through a virtual design. In the prospective study, cohorts were assigned on the basis of participant-reported clinical history obtained from a screening survey and a study questionnaire. In the prospective study, whole blood, serum and a nasopharyngeal or oropharyngeal swab were collected from each participant by mobile phlebotomists. Additional blood draws and questionnaires over a 2-month period could optionally be provided by prospective study participants. Before DNA extraction, blood samples from the prospective study were shipped at room temperature or frozen. This sample was taken from a study of blood T cell repertoires in COVID-19 (dated by TCRdb to the early 2020s). Concerning the study at large: Recovered participants in ImmuneRACE Cohort 3 were defined as having two consecutive negative NP/OP PCR tests, clearance from a healthcare professional, or resolution of symptoms. The prospective study material was composed of cDNA or gDNA derived from T cells, B-cell-depleted T cells, or PBMCs. The dataset comprised deeply sampled blood TCRbeta repertoires from subjects exposed to, actively infected with, or recovered from COVID-19. The repertoires were released in a freely available public database meant as a resource for research on the immune response to SARS-CoV-2. The samples were drawn from two sources: the first 160 participants of the ongoing ImmuneRACE study, and about 1,300 subjects contributed by 6 global collaborators. HLA class I and class II types, where available, came from metadata supplied by the sample provider rather than from assay-based typing. The sample metadata nearly always contained a de-identified subject ID, COVID-19 status, age in years and sex. Samples from collaborators originated in the United States, Italy and Spain and spanned both the acute and convalescent phases of COVID-19. What the study reported, not specific to this receptor: The quantity of clinical and demographic metadata differed by source and by participant and was supplied without curation.

Relative to germline, V is missing 5 bases and J is missing 6 bases, with 9 bases of the junction outside any gene match. Measured from the cysteine to the phenylalanine, the CDR3 is 15 residues long. Only the CDR3 portion is preserved as DNA: 45 bases, with reading frame beginning at the first base. CDR1 MDHEN and CDR2 SYDVKM were looked up in the germline V gene. TCRbeta CDR3 regions were amplified from genomic DNA by means of the immunoSEQ Assay, a bias-controlled multiplex PCR. The authors processed their data as follows. Within the assay, amplification of reference gene primers was used to estimate how many nucleated cells each sample contained. To quantify the absolute abundance of each unique TCRbeta CDR3 rearrangement, sequence reads were collapsed and filtered. For each sample, productive Simpson clonality was calculated by taking the square root of Simpson's diversity index across productive rearrangements. Sourced from immuneACCESS, this table was stored by TCRdb with only in-frame sequences that have V and J called. A share of the clones is absent; for the studies checked, an unresolved V gene accounts for under half, and the remainder has no known explanation. V and J calls and clone size are given by that table; D and trimming were obtained from the DNA. The sample table shows a few hundred thousand clones, and 70% to 90% are seen once. The ten largest clones add up to roughly 2% of the sample.

This sequence uses TRBV28 and TRBJ2-2; 7 nucleotides in the junction match TRBD1. The sequencing input was PBMCs or T cells enriched from blood (not recorded which). The TCR sequence derives from a man between 35 and 55 years old in a cohort exposed to, infected with or recovered from COVID-19 (not recorded which). This receptor carries the CDR3 CASSTATGVPGELFF. The DNA is TGTGCCAGCAGTACAGCAACAGGGGTTCCCGGGGAGCTGTTTTTT.